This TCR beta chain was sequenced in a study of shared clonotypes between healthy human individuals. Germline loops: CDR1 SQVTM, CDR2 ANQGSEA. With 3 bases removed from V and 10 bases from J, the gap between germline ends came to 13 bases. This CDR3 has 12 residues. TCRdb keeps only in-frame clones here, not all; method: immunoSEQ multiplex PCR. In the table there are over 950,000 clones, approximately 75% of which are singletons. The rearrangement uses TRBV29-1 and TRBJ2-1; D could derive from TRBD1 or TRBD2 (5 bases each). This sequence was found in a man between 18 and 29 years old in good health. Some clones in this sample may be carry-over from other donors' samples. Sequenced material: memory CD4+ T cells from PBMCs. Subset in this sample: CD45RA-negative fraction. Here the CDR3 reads CSVDQVRDEQFF. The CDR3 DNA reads TGCAGCGTTGATCAGGTTAGGGACGAGCAGTTCTTC.